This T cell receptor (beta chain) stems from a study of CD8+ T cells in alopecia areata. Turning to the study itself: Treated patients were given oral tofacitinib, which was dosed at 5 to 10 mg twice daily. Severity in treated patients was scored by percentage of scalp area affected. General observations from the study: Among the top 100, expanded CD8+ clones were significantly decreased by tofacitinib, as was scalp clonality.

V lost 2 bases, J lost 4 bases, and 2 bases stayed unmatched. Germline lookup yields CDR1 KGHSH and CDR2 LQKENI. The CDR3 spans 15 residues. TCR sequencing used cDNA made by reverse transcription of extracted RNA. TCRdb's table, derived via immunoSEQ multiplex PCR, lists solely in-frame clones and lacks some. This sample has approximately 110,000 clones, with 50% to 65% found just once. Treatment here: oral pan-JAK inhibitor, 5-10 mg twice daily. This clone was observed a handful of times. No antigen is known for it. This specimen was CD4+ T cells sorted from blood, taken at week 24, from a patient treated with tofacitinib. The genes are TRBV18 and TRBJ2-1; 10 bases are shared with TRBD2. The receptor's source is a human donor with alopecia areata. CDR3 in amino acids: CASSPELAGYNEQFF. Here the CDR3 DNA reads TGTGCCAGCTCACCAGAACTAGCGGGGTACAATGAGCAGTTCTTC.